Below, 8 T cell receptor beta chains from the same sample are listed, as sequenced in a study of human T cells and chemical hapten exposure. MiXCR was run by TCRdb on the RACE reads, yielding one entry per CDR3 protein. The data hold roughly 190,000 distinct CDR3 sequences, with 20% to 25% observed a single time. Time point denoted: patch test 1, 2 weeks after DPC sensitization. Noted treatment: therapeutic diphenylcyclopropenone sensitization with weekly scalp DPC. The sample in question was whole blood, obtained in connection with sensitization to the hapten diphenylcyclopropenone (DPC). The receptors were gathered from a woman between 50 and 59 years old with alopecia areata. Some clones in this sample may be carry-over from other donors' samples.

There are a few counts of this clonotype. J is TRBJ2-1 and V is TRBV5-1; the D gene is possibly TRBD2 (6 bases). This CDR3 is 15 amino acids long. V was clipped by 3 bases and J by 0 bases, with 10 bases between them. Germline V gives CDR1 SGHRS, CDR2 YFSETQ. CDR3 coding DNA: TGCGCCAGCAGCTGGACTACCTTCTCCTACAATGAGCAGTTCTTC. It encodes CASSWTTFSYNEQFF.

In regard to this clonotype: This clone may be a read error of a much larger clone one base away. V gene TRBV5-5 combines with J gene TRBJ2-5; D gene ambiguous. Germline-derived CDR1 and CDR2 are SGHKS and YYEKEE (reference sequence). The CDR3 runs 12 residues. V shed 4 bases and J shed 1 base, with 5 bases lying between them. The CDR3 DNA reads TGTGCCAGCAGCATAGCCCAAGAGACCCAGTACTTC. It specifies CASSIAQETQYF.

The CDR3 DNA follows: TGTGCCACCAGCAGAGGCGTGGGACTAGCGGGCACAGATACGCAGTATTTT. Translating it yields CATSRGVGLAGTDTQYF. The chain joins TRBV15 to TRBJ2-3; 11 nucleotides align to TRBD2. V lost 1 base and J lost 1; bases outside the gene matches: 4. Germline CDR1 is LNHNV and CDR2 is YYDKDF (reference sequence). The CDR3 has 17 amino acids.

This clonotype has just a few counts. V and J are TRBV5-1 and TRBJ1-4; D is perhaps TRBD1 (5 bases). The length of the CDR3 is 12 residues. V lost 5 bases, J lost 7 bases, and 9 bases lay in between. In germline, CDR1 is SGHRS, CDR2 YFSETQ. CDR3 sequence reads: CASSTGFEKLFF. CDR3 sequence (DNA): TGCGCCAGCAGTACAGGTTTTGAAAAACTGTTTTTT. Based on the CDR3 plus reference TRBV5-1 and TRBJ1-4, the full variable domain is KAGVTQTPRYLIKTRGQQVTLSCSPISGHRSVSWYQQTPGQGLQFLFEYFSETQRNKGNFPGRFSGRQFSNSRSEMNVSTLELGDSALYLCASSTGFEKLFFGSGTQLSVL.

A few counts support this clonotype. The chain uses TRBV6-5 and TRBJ1-1; D is unclear. V lost 1 base and J lost 4, with 7 bases in between. CDR1 MNHEY and CDR2 SVGAGI come from the germline V gene. This CDR3 region has 13 residues. The CDR3 protein is CASSYYVSTEAFF. The CDR3 DNA reads as TGTGCCAGCAGTTACTACGTTTCCACTGAAGCTTTCTTT.

The chain employs TRBV6-1 and TRBJ2-3; the D gene is possibly TRBD2 (5 bases). The CDR3 is made up of 14 amino acids. Trimming took off 4 bases at V and 3 bases at J, with 11 bases between the two ends. The germline gives CDR1 MNHNS, CDR2 SASEGT. This CDR3 is CASSGTYGTDTQYF. The CDR3 DNA follows: TGTGCCAGCAGTGGGACTTATGGTACAGATACGCAGTATTTT.

Here the CDR3 reads CASSQGLRDPKYF. The CDR3 DNA is TGTGCCAGCAGCCAAGGTTTGCGGGACCCCAAGTACTTC. This rearrangement joins TRBV3-1 to TRBJ2-4; TRBD2 might be the D (6 bases). The CDR3 length is 13 residues. The germline V gene encodes CDR1 LGHDT and CDR2 YNNKEL (reference sequence). V was cut by 1 base and J by 14 bases, with 15 bases left in between.

The gene calls are TRBV11-1 and TRBJ2-3; D may match TRBD1 or TRBD2 (5 bases each). The CDR3 is 16 amino acids. Trimming stripped 5 bases from V and 5 bases from J, with 20 bases between. Germline assignment: CDR1 SGHAT and CDR2 FQDESV (reference sequence). The CDR3, as DNA: TGTGCCAGCAGCCGCGCCGGGGCAGGGCCATTAGATACGCAGTATTTT. Its protein product is CASSRAGAGPLDTQYF.